The 7 T cell receptor beta chains below all came from one sample that was sequenced in a study of T-cell reconstitution after alpha-beta-depleted transplantation in children. Preparing the TCRbeta library involved the use of unique molecular identifiers. TCRdb re-derived calls from the PCR reads in MiXCR, one entry per CDR3 protein. The profile covers approximately 510,000 distinct CDR3 sequences, with 15% to 20% appearing a single time and 3.3% taken by the ten largest. Specimen: PBMCs from the stem cell graft donor, collected from the stem cell graft. These receptors were obtained from a human donor who donated a stem cell graft to a child with acute lymphoblastic leukemia.

This clonotype was counted between two and nine times. The chain uses TRBV10-3 and TRBJ2-1; D not certain. V was trimmed by 0 bases and J by 5 bases, leaving 11 bases between them. The CDR3 spans 15 residues. Looked up from germline, CDR1 is ENHRY and CDR2 is SYGVKD. The CDR3 sequence is CAISESNTPDNEQFF. The CDR3 DNA reads as TGTGCCATCAGTGAGTCGAATACCCCCGACAATGAGCAGTTCTTC.

In its sample, this clonotype was seen a few times. The gene calls are TRBV5-6 and TRBJ2-7; the match to TRBD2 covers 13 bases. V gave up 4 bases and J gave up 3 bases; unmatched junction bases: 7. Germline CDR1 is SGHDT and CDR2 is YYEEEE. CDR3 size: 16 residues. CDR3 residues: CASSIGGLAGIYEQYF. DNA of the CDR3: TGTGCCAGCAGCATTGGGGGACTAGCGGGAATCTACGAGCAGTACTTC.

In this sample, this clonotype turned up a few times. The genes are TRBV15 and TRBJ2-7, with TRBD1 identical over 7 bases. The CDR3 is made up of 15 amino acids. V was clipped by 0 bases and J by 8 bases; unmatched bases: 10. CDR1 LNHNV and CDR2 YYDKDF come from the germline V gene (reference sequence). CDR3 coding DNA: TGTGCCACCAGCAGAGACAGGGGGAATACAGCTCAGCAGTACTTC. Translating it yields CATSRDRGNTAQQYF.

This clonotype was counted a few times. V and J are TRBV5-1 and TRBJ2-1; D uncertain. Germline V CDR1 and CDR2: SGHRS, YFSETQ. This CDR3 contains 15 residues. Between the trimmed V and J ends, which lost 1 base and 4 bases, there was a span of 12 bases. CDR3: CASSLQKLLYNEQFF. As DNA, the CDR3 is TGCGCCAGCAGCTTGCAGAAACTTTTATACAATGAGCAGTTCTTC.

In its sample, this clonotype was seen many times. The rearrangement uses TRBV21-1 and TRBJ2-7. TRBV21-1 is labeled a pseudogene. The CDR3 has 16 amino acids. In nucleotides, the CDR3 is TGTGCCAGCAGCCCCCAGCGAAGTAGGCATTACTACGAGCAGTACTTC. Encoded protein: CASSPQRSRHYYEQYF.

This clonotype was seen a handful of times. This chain links TRBV5-1 with TRBJ1-2; D is possibly TRBD1 (6 bases). The CDR3 is made up of 16 amino acids. V dropped 0 bases and J dropped 2 bases, with 14 bases sitting between them. Germline V gives CDR1 SGHRS, CDR2 YFSETQ. The CDR3 loop reads CASSLVLGQLNYGYTF. The DNA for the CDR3 is TGCGCCAGCAGCTTGGTGTTGGGACAATTAAACTATGGCTACACCTTC. Looking up the rest from reference TRBV5-1 and TRBJ1-2 gives the full variable domain: KAGVTQTPRYLIKTRGQQVTLSCSPISGHRSVSWYQQTPGQGLQFLFEYFSETQRNKGNFPGRFSGRQFSNSRSEMNVSTLELGDSALYLCASSLVLGQLNYGYTFGSGTRLTVV.

The chain uses TRBV6-1 and TRBJ2-1; 14 bases agree with TRBD2. After removal of 6 bases from V and 3 bases from J, the junction contained 10 bases not matched to a gene. The CDR3 is 18 amino acids. Germline lookup yields CDR1 MNHNS and CDR2 SASEGT. The CDR3 DNA reads TGTGCCAGCAGCGGGACTAGCGGGAGCTCATTATACTACAATGAGCAGTTCTTC. Protein: CASSGTSGSSLYYNEQFF.